This entry lists 22 T cell receptor beta chains sequenced from one sample in a study of blood T cell repertoires in COVID-19. The assay was immunoSEQ multiplex PCR, and TCRdb's table has in-frame clones only and misses some. The data contain some 66,000 clones, around 90% of them singletons. Sequenced sample: peripheral blood. All receptors come from a human donor in a cohort sampled during active COVID-19.

The chain carries TRBV3-1 (or the pseudogene TRBV3-2) and TRBJ1-5; D is unresolved. The CDR3 has 16 amino acids. Between the trimmed V and J ends, which lost 3 bases and 2 bases, there was a span of 14 bases. Germline V gene lookup returns CDR1 LGHDT and CDR2 YNNKEL (reference sequence). The CDR3 region is CASSQDRGIGNQPQHF. CDR3 DNA: TGTGCCAGCAGCCAGGATCGCGGTATTGGCAATCAGCCCCAGCATTTT.

The chain links TRBV7-2 to TRBJ2-5; 11 bases line up with TRBD2. The CDR3 runs to 16 residues. Germline V gene sequence: CDR1 SGHTA, CDR2 FQGNSA. J was trimmed by 3 bases and V by 4 bases; bases with no gene match: 7. CDR3 loop: CASSSIAGGPEETQYF. In nucleotides, the CDR3 is TGTGCCAGCAGCTCCATAGCGGGGGGGCCGGAAGAGACCCAGTACTTC.

The DNA for the CDR3 is TGTGCCAGCAGCCTCGGACAGGGTCTCACTGAAGCTTTCTTT. Amino acid sequence: CASSLGQGLTEAFF. The chain has TRBV3-1 (or the pseudogene TRBV3-2) and TRBJ1-1; 8 nucleotides match TRBD1. The CDR3 spans 14 residues. The V gene end was trimmed by 4 bases and the J gene end by 4 bases; junction bases not matched to a gene: 5. CDR1 LGHDT and CDR2 YNNKEL come from the germline V gene (reference sequence).

The chain links TRBV6-2 or TRBV6-3 to TRBJ2-1, with D maybe TRBD2 (6 bases). V dropped 2 bases and J dropped 7 bases, with 15 bases sitting between them. CDR1 and CDR2 from the germline V gene are MNHEY and SVGEGT. CDR3 length equals 15 residues. The CDR3 loop reads CASSYAPEGKNEQFF. The CDR3 nucleotides read TGTGCCAGCAGTTACGCCCCGGAGGGGAAGAATGAGCAGTTCTTC.

This chain uses TRBV7-2 with TRBJ2-1; 10 bases are a match to TRBD1. Germline V gene lookup returns CDR1 SGHTA and CDR2 FQGNSA. The ends lost 0 bases at V and 3 bases at J; junction bases unmatched: 5. The CDR3 is 17 residues long. Written as DNA, the CDR3 is TGTGCCAGCAGCTTAGCGCGGAGGGACAGGGGCTACAATGAGCAGTTCTTC. Its protein is CASSLARRDRGYNEQFF.

This clone was detected once. The CDR3 loop is CASSFRSSGEQFF. The CDR3 region has the DNA TGTGCCAGCAGTTTCCGCAGCAGCGGTGAGCAGTTCTTC. The chain carries TRBV7-9 and TRBJ2-1, with D maybe TRBD2 (5 bases). V gave up 6 bases and J gave up 9 bases, with 15 bases separating them. The CDR3 loop spans 13 amino acids. Germline-derived CDR1 and CDR2 are SEHNR and FQNEAQ (reference sequence).

J is TRBJ2-2 and V is TRBV18, with D maybe TRBD1 (6 bases). The CDR3 loop spans 15 amino acids. Germline CDR1 is KGHSH and CDR2 is LQKENI. V gave up 4 bases and J gave up 0 bases, with 9 bases separating them. This chain's CDR3 is CASSRGQTNTGELFF. For the CDR3, the DNA is TGTGCCAGCTCACGCGGACAGACGAACACCGGGGAGCTGTTTTTT.

V is TRBV28 and J is TRBJ1-2, with D perhaps TRBD1 (5 bases). This CDR3 is built from 13 residues. From germline, CDR1 is MDHEN and CDR2 SYDVKM. Trimming stripped 5 bases from V and 3 bases from J, with 10 bases between. The CDR3 reads CASSPWGDYGYTF. CDR3 nucleotides: TGTGCCAGCAGTCCTTGGGGGGACTATGGCTACACCTTC.

The chain couples TRBV5-1 to TRBJ2-4; 10 bases match TRBD1. V was clipped by 0 bases and J by 5 bases; unmatched bases: 8. In germline, CDR1 is SGHRS, CDR2 YFSETQ. The CDR3 totals 17 residues. The CDR3 protein is CASSLAPRTGGENIQYF. The DNA for the CDR3 is TGCGCCAGCAGCTTGGCCCCCCGGACAGGGGGGGAAAACATTCAGTACTTC.

This clone was observed a single time. The chain combines TRBV28 with TRBJ2-5, with 9 bases identical to TRBD1. The CDR3 consists of 13 residues. J gave up 7 bases and V 7 bases, and 7 bases lay outside the gene matches. Germline V gene data show CDR1 as MDHEN and CDR2 as SYDVKM. For the CDR3, the DNA is TGTGCCAGCAACAGACAGGGGGGGAGGACCCAGTACTTC. It translates to CASNRQGGRTQYF.

The chain links TRBV7-9 to TRBJ2-3; 10 bases align to TRBD1. Trimming at V came to 4 bases and at J to 2 bases, leaving 3 bases not matched to a gene. The CDR3 spans 15 residues. Germline V gives CDR1 SEHNR, CDR2 FQNEAQ (reference sequence). The CDR3 nucleotides read TGTGCCAGCAGCTCCGGGACAGGGGACACAGATACGCAGTATTTT. Translated: CASSSGTGDTDTQYF.

This clone was seen more than once but under ten times. V is TRBV5-1 and J is TRBJ2-3; TRBD2 agrees at 9 bases. The CDR3 is made up of 18 amino acids. Trimming cost V 1 base and J 6 bases; bases outside gene matches: 15. Germline V gene sequence: CDR1 SGHRS, CDR2 YFSETQ. In DNA, the CDR3 is TGCGCCAGCAGCTTGAACGGACCTAGCGGGACTGGTGATGATACGCAGTATTTT. Protein sequence: CASSLNGPSGTGDDTQYF. The full variable domain, its missing parts supplied by reference TRBV5-1 and TRBJ2-3, is KAGVTQTPRYLIKTRGQQVTLSCSPISGHRSVSWYQQTPGQGLQFLFEYFSETQRNKGNFPGRFSGRQFSNSRSEMNVSTLELGDSALYLCASSLNGPSGTGDDTQYFGPGTRLTVL.

The genes are TRBV7-2 and TRBJ2-2; 7 bases fit TRBD1. Trimming at V came to 0 bases and at J to 2 bases, leaving 3 bases not matched to a gene. Per the germline V gene, CDR1 is SGHTA and CDR2 is FQGNSA. The CDR3 covers 16 residues. CDR3 amino acids: CASSLAGQVNTGELFF. In nucleotides, the CDR3 is TGTGCCAGCAGCTTAGCCGGACAGGTCAACACCGGGGAGCTGTTTTTT.

The chain is built from TRBV7-9 and TRBJ2-1; 12 bases agree with TRBD2. The J segment lost 9 bases and the V segment lost 2 bases, leaving 11 bases of the junction unmatched. Germline values: CDR1 SEHNR, CDR2 FQNEAQ (reference sequence). The CDR3 loop spans 17 amino acids. CDR3 in amino acids: CASSLYSSGGAGGEQFF. The CDR3 region has the DNA TGTGCCAGCAGCTTATATTCTAGCGGGGGGGCCGGCGGTGAGCAGTTCTTC. Together with reference TRBV7-9 and TRBJ2-1, the CDR3 gives the full variable domain: DTGVSQNPRHKITKRGQNVTFRCDPISEHNRLYWYRQTLGQGPEFLTYFQNEAQLEKSRLLSDRFSAERPKGSFSTLEIQRTEQGDSAMYLCASSLYSSGGAGGEQFFGPGTRLTVL.

V usage is TRBV4-3 and J usage is TRBJ1-2; no clear D. Germline V gene sequence: CDR1 LGHNA, CDR2 YSLEER. CDR3 size: 12 residues. V shed 0 bases and J shed 7 bases, with 6 bases lying between them. The CDR3 sequence: CASSQDRGGYTF. CDR3 nucleotide sequence: TGCGCCAGCAGCCAAGACCGGGGTGGCTACACCTTC.

The CDR3 DNA sequence: TGTGCCAGCAGTGAACCCGGACAGCTCTATGGCTACACCTTC. Translating it yields CASSEPGQLYGYTF. The chain combines TRBV25-1 with TRBJ1-2; tentatively, D is TRBD1 (6 bases). Germline V gene data show CDR1 as MGHDK and CDR2 as SYGVNS. The germline V and J ends were trimmed by 2 bases and 4 bases, with 11 bases remaining between them. The CDR3 consists of 14 residues.

The chain couples TRBV6-2 or TRBV6-3 to TRBJ2-1; the match to TRBD1 covers 7 bases. Per the germline V gene, CDR1 is MNHEY and CDR2 is SVGEGT. The CDR3 spans 15 residues. Trimming took 2 bases from V and 5 from J; bases not matched to a gene: 6. The CDR3 region has the DNA TGTGCCAGCAGTTACCTCGGGACAGCGAACAATGAGCAGTTCTTC. Encoded protein: CASSYLGTANNEQFF.

This clone has only a few counts. The rearrangement links TRBV18 to TRBJ1-3; D not resolved. This CDR3 contains 16 residues. V was trimmed by 0 bases and J by 3 bases, leaving 12 bases between them. Germline V gene sequence: CDR1 KGHSH, CDR2 LQKENI. The CDR3 is CASSPPPDTYGNTIYF. For the CDR3, the DNA is TGTGCCAGCTCACCACCCCCCGACACATATGGAAACACCATATATTTT.

The CDR3, as DNA: TGCGCCAGCAGCCAAGAGGGTGGGGATAACAGGGGGCACGTTGGCTGGAACACTGAAGCTTTCTTT. Translation gives CASSQEGGDNRGHVGWNTEAFF. The J gene is TRBJ1-1, the V gene TRBV4-3; TRBD1 matches 9 bases. The CDR3 has 22 amino acids. CDR1 and CDR2 (germline): LGHNA, YSLEER. The J segment lost 1 base and the V segment lost 0 bases, leaving 21 bases of the junction unmatched.

The J gene is TRBJ2-3, the V gene TRBV6-5; 7 bases align to TRBD1. Germline CDR1 is MNHEY and CDR2 is SVGAGI. The CDR3 has 15 amino acids. The ends lost 6 bases at V and 0 bases at J; junction bases unmatched: 6. The CDR3 protein is CASRSGQLSTDTQYF. CDR3 nucleotide sequence: TGTGCCAGCAGATCGGGACAGTTAAGCACAGATACGCAGTATTTT.

Concerning this clone: One junction end disagrees with the germline gene, perhaps due to a read error. J is TRBJ1-1 and V is TRBV7-2, with 7 bases fitting TRBD1. The CDR3 loop spans 14 amino acids. Germline V gives CDR1 SGHTA, CDR2 FQGNSA. The CDR3 DNA reads as TGTGCCAGCAGCTCGCTAGGGGGCGCGGTCCCACCCGCGTTT. This encodes CASSSLGGAVPPAF.

The chain employs TRBV7-2 and TRBJ1-4; D remains ambiguous. V lost 1 base to trimming and J lost 5 bases, with 11 bases between them. Germline loops: CDR1 SGHTA, CDR2 FQGNSA. The CDR3 spans 15 residues. The CDR3: CASSLVVTKNEKLFF. The CDR3 coding sequence is TGTGCCAGCAGCTTAGTAGTGACAAAGAATGAAAAACTGTTTTTT.